This T cell receptor beta chain appears in the sequencing data of a study of cytomegalovirus exposure and HLA in healthy donors. The junction had 4 bases not matched to a gene; V was cut back by 0 bases and J by 2 bases. Germline V gene sequence: CDR1 LNHNV, CDR2 YYDKDF (reference sequence). The CDR3 totals 16 residues. Primers: 60 Vbeta forward and 13 Jbeta reverse. Here immunoSEQ multiplex PCR was the method, and the copy in TCRdb shows in-frame clones only, minus some. There are 90,000 to 120,000 clones in the sample; roughly three quarters occur only once, and approximately 2% lies in the top ten.

The sample consisted of PBMCs. The rearrangement links TRBV15 to TRBJ2-3; TRBD2 agrees at 8 bases. The source is a man between 18 and 29 years old in good health and CMV-seronegative. The CDR3 spells CATSRELAELTDTQYF. CDR3 DNA sequence: TGTGCCACCAGCAGAGAACTAGCGGAGCTCACAGATACGCAGTATTTT.